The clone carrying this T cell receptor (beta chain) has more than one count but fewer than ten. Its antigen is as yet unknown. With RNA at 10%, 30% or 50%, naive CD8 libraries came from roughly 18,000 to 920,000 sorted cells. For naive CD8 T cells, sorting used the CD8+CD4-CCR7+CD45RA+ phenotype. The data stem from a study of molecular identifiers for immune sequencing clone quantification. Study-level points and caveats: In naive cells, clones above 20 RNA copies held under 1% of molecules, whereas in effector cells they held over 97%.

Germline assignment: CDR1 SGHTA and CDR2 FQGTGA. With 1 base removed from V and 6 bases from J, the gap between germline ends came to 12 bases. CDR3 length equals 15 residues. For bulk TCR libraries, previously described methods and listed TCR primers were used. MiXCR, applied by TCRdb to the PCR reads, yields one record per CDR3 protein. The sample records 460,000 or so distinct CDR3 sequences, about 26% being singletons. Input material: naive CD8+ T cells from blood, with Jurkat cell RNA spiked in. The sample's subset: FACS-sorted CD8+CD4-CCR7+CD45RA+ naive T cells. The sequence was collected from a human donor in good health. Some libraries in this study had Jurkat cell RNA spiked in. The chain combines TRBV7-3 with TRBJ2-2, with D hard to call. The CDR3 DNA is TGTGCCAGCAGCTTAAATGTTGGCGGCTCCGGGGAGCTGTTTTTT. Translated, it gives CASSLNVGGSGELFF.